The 11 T cell receptor beta chains below come from one sample, sequenced in a study of blood T cell repertoires in COVID-19. Sequencing used immunoSEQ multiplex PCR; TCRdb keeps in-frame clones, though not all of them. The top ten hold 9.5% to 14% of the sample, which has about 230,000 clones, roughly nine tenths seen once. The sample comprised PBMCs or T cells enriched from blood (not recorded which). The origin of the receptors is a man aged 25 to 40 who had recovered from COVID-19.

V and J are TRBV7-8 and TRBJ1-4; D is ambiguous. Trimming stripped 5 bases from V and 1 base from J, with 17 bases between. CDR3 length equals 17 residues. Looked up from germline, CDR1 is SGHVS and CDR2 is FQNEAQ. The CDR3 loop is CASSQRGGRVTNEKLFF. CDR3 coding DNA: TGTGCCAGCAGCCAACGGGGAGGGCGGGTAACTAATGAAAAACTGTTTTTT.

V usage is TRBV7-9 and J usage is TRBJ2-1, with TRBD2 identical over 15 bases. Trimming at V came to 1 base and at J to 4 bases, leaving 5 bases not matched to a gene. The CDR3 length is 18 residues. The germline CDR1 and CDR2 sequences are SEHNR and FQNEAQ (reference sequence). The DNA of the CDR3 is TGTGCCAGCAGCTTAGGTGGACTAGCGGGGGGGAAGTACAATGAGCAGTTCTTC. Encoded protein: CASSLGGLAGGKYNEQFF.

This sequence joins TRBV10-3 and TRBJ2-1; TRBD2 aligns across 11 bases. The CDR3 length is 14 residues. V dropped 5 bases and J dropped 4; count of bases not matched to a gene: 1. Looked up from germline, CDR1 is ENHRY and CDR2 is SYGVKD. This CDR3 is CAISTSGGYNEQFF. The CDR3 DNA follows: TGTGCCATCAGTACTAGCGGGGGTTACAATGAGCAGTTCTTC.

The rearrangement links TRBV19 to TRBJ2-1; 8 positions agree with TRBD2. Germline V gives CDR1 LNHDA, CDR2 SQIVND (reference sequence). V gave up 5 bases and J gave up 0 bases; unmatched junction bases: 3. This CDR3 region has 15 residues. The CDR3 region is CASSVAGSSYNEQFF. CDR3 nucleotides: TGTGCCAGTAGTGTAGCGGGAAGCTCCTACAATGAGCAGTTCTTC.

The gene calls are TRBV4-3 and TRBJ1-6; 8 bases are shared with TRBD1. Trimming took 1 base from V and 5 from J; bases not matched to a gene: 10. Germline CDR1 reads LGHNA; CDR2 reads YSLEER. The CDR3 spans 18 residues. The CDR3 sequence: CASSQAPGTGQNNSPLHF. The CDR3 DNA is TGCGCCAGCAGCCAAGCCCCCGGGACAGGACAAAATAATTCACCCCTCCACTTT.

The CDR3 DNA follows: TGTGCCAGCAGGGGACTAGCGGGAGGGCCCGGCACCGGGGAGCTGTTTTTT. As protein: CASRGLAGGPGTGELFF. The chain combines TRBV27 with TRBJ2-2, with 16 bases lining up with TRBD2. Per the germline V gene, CDR1 is MNHEY and CDR2 is SMNVEV (reference sequence). V lost 6 bases, J lost 4 bases, and 5 bases stayed unmatched. This CDR3 has 17 residues.

The chain uses TRBV6-5 and TRBJ2-7, with 10 bases lining up with TRBD2. The germline gives CDR1 MNHEY, CDR2 SVGAGI. The ends lost 6 bases at V and 0 bases at J; junction bases unmatched: 5. This CDR3 region has 15 residues. DNA of the CDR3: TGTGCCAGCAGACCATTAGCGGGAGGCTCCTACGAGCAGTACTTC. Translation: CASRPLAGGSYEQYF.

The rearrangement links TRBV24-1 to TRBJ2-1; 7 bases match TRBD2. V gave up 0 bases and J gave up 5 bases; unmatched junction bases: 6. From germline, CDR1 is KGHDR and CDR2 SFDVKD. This CDR3 is 16 amino acids long. For the CDR3, the DNA is TGTGCCACCAGTGATTTGTTGTCTAGCGGTAACAATGAGCAGTTCTTC. Encoded protein: CATSDLLSSGNNEQFF.

This sequence joins TRBV10-1 and TRBJ2-1; D remains unclear. CDR3 length: 14 residues. V was cut by 3 bases and J by 3 bases, with 9 bases left in between. Germline V gene lookup returns CDR1 WNHNN and CDR2 SYGVQD (reference sequence). As DNA, the CDR3 is TGCGCCAGCAGTGAAAGTCCTAGCTACAATGAGCAGTTCTTC. Translating it yields CASSESPSYNEQFF.

The V call is TRBV19, the J call TRBJ2-1; the match to TRBD1 covers 10 bases. Germline V gene lookup returns CDR1 LNHDA and CDR2 SQIVND (reference sequence). V was clipped by 5 bases and J by 8 bases; unmatched bases: 9. CDR3 length: 15 amino acids. This chain's CDR3 is CASSDPGQGSDEQFF. The CDR3 nucleotides read TGTGCCAGTAGTGACCCGGGACAGGGGTCCGATGAGCAGTTCTTC.

The chain employs TRBV28 and TRBJ1-5; 8 nucleotides match TRBD1. Germline CDR1 is MDHEN and CDR2 is SYDVKM. The ends lost 6 bases at V and 6 bases at J; junction bases unmatched: 10. The CDR3 loop spans 15 amino acids. The CDR3 protein is CASRRDRRRIQPQHF. CDR3 coding DNA: TGTGCCAGCAGGCGGGACAGGCGGAGGATTCAGCCCCAGCATTTT.